This T cell receptor (beta chain) stems from a study of long-term antiretroviral therapy in people with HIV. Runs used v3.0 of the immunoSEQ assay and were done at survey level. Sequenced by immunoSEQ multiplex PCR; TCRdb stores in-frame clones only, minus some. The top ten clones hold 8.7% of a sample with about 24,000 clones, around 90% of them seen once. This clone has a handful of counts. Germline CDR1 and CDR2: MNHEY and SVGAGI. V lost 6 bases and J 3 bases, leaving 10 bases between the germline ends. This CDR3 contains 13 residues. The source of this sequence is a man aged 45-60 years with HIV. Sequencing used unsorted PBMCs, obtained 1.8 years before starting antiretroviral therapy. V usage is TRBV6-5 and J usage is TRBJ2-3; possibly TRBD2 for D (6 bases). CDR3: CASRAGLTDTQYF. The DNA of the CDR3 is TGTGCCAGCAGGGCGGGACTGACAGATACGCAGTATTTT.